The rows below give T cell receptor beta chains drawn from one sample of a study of blood T cell repertoires in COVID-19. The data were produced by immunoSEQ multiplex PCR, yet TCRdb's version contains in-frame clones alone and is incomplete. This sample has about 270,000 clones, with roughly 91% found just once. The sequenced material came from PBMCs or T cells enriched from blood (not recorded which). Every receptor here comes from an older woman in a cohort exposed to, infected with or recovered from COVID-19 (not recorded which). Both conserved end residues are trimmed from each CDR3. Fields, in order: J gene, V gene, CDR3 protein.

j_call: TRBJ2-2; v_call: TRBV2; cdr3_aa: ASRLAGGVVGELF
j_call: TRBJ2-3; v_call: TRBV5-1; cdr3_aa: ASSRAGTSGTDTQY
j_call: TRBJ2-3; v_call: TRBV24-1; cdr3_aa: ATSDRTGKTDTQY
j_call: TRBJ1-4; v_call: TRBV5-1; cdr3_aa: ASSFTGTAEKLF
j_call: TRBJ1-4; v_call: TRBV10-2; cdr3_aa: ASSESQGNEKLF
j_call: TRBJ2-6; v_call: TRBV19; cdr3_aa: ASKQGTGANVLT
j_call: TRBJ1-1; v_call: TRBV24-1; cdr3_aa: ATSDGGPIGAEAF
j_call: TRBJ2-5; v_call: TRBV28; cdr3_aa: ASSLTQQETQY
j_call: TRBJ2-1; v_call: TRBV18; cdr3_aa: ASSPPGLGGYNEQF
j_call: TRBJ2-7; v_call: TRBV7-6; cdr3_aa: ASSKGTRGLDEQY
j_call: TRBJ2-1; v_call: TRBV9; cdr3_aa: ASSVDGSGYNEQF
j_call: TRBJ2-7; v_call: TRBV7-2; cdr3_aa: ASSFKERGPGNYEQY
j_call: TRBJ1-3; v_call: TRBV2; cdr3_aa: ASSGGGFSGNTIY
j_call: TRBJ2-3; v_call: TRBV9; cdr3_aa: ASSIEQGARRTQY
j_call: TRBJ2-1; v_call: TRBV18; cdr3_aa: ASSPLQVNEQF
j_call: TRBJ2-7; v_call: TRBV7-3; cdr3_aa: ASSVGRGEQY
j_call: TRBJ2-7; v_call: TRBV4-3; cdr3_aa: ASSQLAGFSYEQY
j_call: TRBJ1-5; v_call: TRBV19; cdr3_aa: ASSMWSNSNQPQH
j_call: TRBJ2-2; v_call: TRBV6-5; cdr3_aa: ASSGNTGELF
j_call: TRBJ2-7; v_call: TRBV5-1; cdr3_aa: ASSLGVAGAGYEQY
j_call: TRBJ1-1; v_call: TRBV5-6; cdr3_aa: ASVGQGPSTEAF
j_call: TRBJ2-2; v_call: TRBV24-1; cdr3_aa: ATSDPGTSNTGELF
j_call: TRBJ2-1; v_call: TRBV5-1; cdr3_aa: ASRTRLAGTNEQF
j_call: TRBJ1-3; v_call: TRBV19; cdr3_aa: ASSMGHLRDTIY